This T cell receptor beta chain is from a study of T cell responses to AZD1222 COVID-19 vaccine. This CDR3 contains 14 residues. CDR1 is SGHRS and CDR2 is YFSETQ in the germline V gene. Trimming stripped 2 bases from V and 5 bases from J, with 14 bases between. Sequencing used immunoSEQ multiplex PCR; TCRdb keeps in-frame clones, though not all of them. The profile shows 150,000 to 200,000 clones, approximately 90% of them singletons. Study findings and constraints: White British people made up most donors, females outnumbered males, and clonal diversity was possibly underestimated. AZD1222 recipients seropositive at baseline numbered only six or seven. The breadth and depth of Spike-specific TCRs increased once two AZD1222 doses had been given. Spike-wide coverage was observed for vaccine-associated CD4 TCRs, with dominant responses at 160-218 and 743-854.

Note on this clone: As yet, its antigen is unknown.

This sequence was found in an adult who received the AZD1222 COVID-19 vaccine. The V call is TRBV5-1, the J call TRBJ2-7; D unclear. This specimen consisted of peripheral blood, obtained 28 days after the second AZD1222 dose. This chain's CDR3 is CASSLPSHGDEQYF. For the CDR3, the DNA is TGCGCCAGCAGCTTACCGAGCCATGGGGACGAGCAGTACTTC.